This TCR beta chain was documented in a study of T cells in Graves' hyperthyroidism and ophthalmopathy (dated by TCRdb to between 2018 and 2021). Regarding the complete study: Peripheral blood was collected at initial diagnosis, before any treatment. A discovery cohort of roughly 100 patients, approximately 45 with Graves' ophthalmopathy and more than 55 with stable Graves' hyperthyroidism, was used to find distinguishing TCR V-J signatures. An independent validation cohort of fewer than 20 hyperthyroidism patients and approximately 15 patients who later progressed to ophthalmopathy tested prospective prediction of ophthalmopathy. The 95 to 100 discovery patients were randomly split 7:3 into training and test sets. In about 6 Graves' hyperthyroidism patients, the study also compared T-cell repertoires from thyroid tissue with T-cell repertoires from blood. Following sampling, methimazole starting at 30 mg daily was given to hyperthyroidism patients, and high-dose intravenous methylprednisolone was given to ophthalmopathy patients. According to the paper, TCR Vbeta CDR3 sequencing was carried out on approximately 140 peripheral blood samples, which came from 40 to 45 ophthalmopathy, 70 to 80 hyperthyroidism and about 17 progressor patients.

Stable Graves' hyperthyroidism was defined as no progression to ophthalmopathy during 18 months of follow-up. The hyperthyroidism patients were between 18 and 65 years old and newly diagnosed, with a disease duration of less than 2 months. Patients with uncontrolled infections, other autoimmune diseases, pregnancy or lactation were excluded. Clinical symptoms, serum thyroxine and TRAb, thyroid ultrasound, and orbital computed tomography formed the basis for the diagnoses. Ficoll-Paque density gradient centrifugation was used to isolate PBMCs from around 10 ml of fresh peripheral blood. Total RNA was extracted with Trizol reagent, and quality was checked on an Agilent 2100 Bioanalyzer. This clonotype showed up many times. Its cognate antigen has yet to be identified. Base-call qualities are not available, and no considerably larger clone is one nucleotide away. Results the study describes overall, beyond this receptor: During validation, the model predicted progression to ophthalmopathy a median of approximately 6.5 months ahead of onset, with more than 55% sensitivity and 72% to 85% specificity. Most expanded thyroid clonotypes (frequency above 0.001) were also detected in blood, a finding suggesting that blood repertoires may reflect thyroid immune responses. A model built on a 13 V-J signature distinguished ophthalmopathy from stable hyperthyroidism, reaching roughly 88% sensitivity and approximately 81% specificity in cross-validation and 80%/75% in testing. Sample size was not statistically predetermined, and investigators were not blinded to group allocation.

The TCR beta CDR3 regions were amplified from the RNA transcripts. A first-round RT-PCR of the TCR CDR3 used the HTBI primer set with the Qiagen OneStep RT-PCR kit. Libraries were constructed in a second round of multiplex PCR, after which size selection and purification were performed. Sequencing of the libraries was done on an Illumina HiSeq2000 using paired-end 100 bp reads. Turning to the authors' computational methods: SOAPnuke was used to process the raw data, with reads discarded if the reads contained adapters or uncalled bases, had a mean Phred below 15, or lacked an exact constant-primer or identifier match. COPE v1.2.5 was used to merge the high-quality paired reads, and each unique nucleotide sequence was defined as a clonotype. MiTCR v1.1 was used to align the clonotypes against IMGT TRBV, TRBD and TRBJ reference segments. The analysis was restricted to V-J combinations with a frequency above 0.0001, which together covered roughly 99% of the repertoires. The TCS score was defined as the ratio of F50 (clonal expansion) to E x V (chaos), calculated using BLOSUM62-based TCRdist between CDR3 peptides within each V-J. Welch's t-statistics and random forest reduced around 510 V-J features to roughly 13, which were used in a naive Bayes classifier (R e1071). The Morisita-Horn index was used to measure how similar the thyroid and blood repertoires were. The raw public data were reprocessed by TCRdb itself: fastp quality trimming at Q25, MiXCR clonotype calling, in-frame beta chains only. For every CDR3 protein sequence, its rows merge into one entry that carries the most common genes and DNA. None of the V and J calls come from the authors' own analysis; TCRdb made them. For this sample there are 800,000 or so distinct CDR3 sequences; over 35% appear just once. The ten largest account for around 9.3% of the sample.

CDR1 SGHTA and CDR2 FQGNSA were looked up in the germline V gene. V has 3 bases trimmed and J has 10 bases trimmed; junction bases matching no gene number 4. The CDR3 numbers 12 residues from cysteine through phenylalanine. The only DNA kept is the CDR3, 36 bases in frame from the first base. Sequenced input: blood. This TCR came from a man between 18 and 29 years old with Graves' hyperthyroidism. Recombination joined TRBV7-2 with TRBJ1-1; the central 8 bases match TRBD1. DNA sequence: TGTGCCAGCAGCTTCGGACAGGGTACAGCTTTCTTT. The translation is CASSFGQGTAFF. Full variable domain (CDR3 extended with the reference TRBV7-2 and TRBJ1-1 proteins): GAGVSQSPSNKVTEKGKDVELRCDPISGHTALYWYRQSLGQGLEFLIYFQGNSAPDKSGLPSDRFSAERTGGSVSTLTIQRTQQEDSAVYLCASSFGQGTAFFGQGTRLTVV.